The 5 T cell receptor beta chains given below trace back to one sample, sequenced in a study of blood T cell repertoires in COVID-19. The protocol was immunoSEQ multiplex PCR, while the TCRdb copy is restricted to in-frame clones and leaves out a portion. This sample has roughly 280,000 clones, with 88% found just once. The sequencing sample was made of PBMCs or T cells enriched from blood (not recorded which). The receptors here all came from a woman in her 50s who had recovered from COVID-19.

The chain joins TRBV4-3 to TRBJ1-5, with 7 bases matching TRBD1. The ends lost 0 bases at V and 0 bases at J; junction bases unmatched: 11. The CDR3 spans 19 residues. The V gene's germline CDR1 is LGHNA and CDR2 YSLEER. This chain's CDR3 is CASSQETYRTGNSNQPQHF. In nucleotides, the CDR3 is TGCGCCAGCAGCCAAGAAACCTATCGGACAGGCAATAGCAATCAGCCCCAGCATTTT.

This chain links TRBV29-1 with TRBJ2-3; 8 bases are a match to TRBD1. The CDR3 consists of 14 residues. V gave up 0 bases and J gave up 4 bases; unmatched junction bases: 3. In germline, CDR1 is SQVTM, CDR2 ANQGSEA. CDR3 nucleotides: TGCAGCGTTGAAGATAACAGGGGGGCAGATACGCAGTATTTT. Protein product: CSVEDNRGADTQYF.

The genes are TRBV27 and TRBJ1-2; TRBD1 agrees at 8 bases. Germline CDR1 and CDR2: MNHEY and SMNVEV (reference sequence). The CDR3 length is 17 residues. The V gene end was trimmed by 4 bases and the J gene end by 6 bases; junction bases not matched to a gene: 16. The CDR3 DNA sequence: TGTGCCAGCAGTTCGCAACCCGTGCCCCGGGACAGGAATGGCTACACCTTC. Translated, it gives CASSSQPVPRDRNGYTF.

The chain combines TRBV3-1 (or the pseudogene TRBV3-2) with TRBJ1-1; D not resolved. This CDR3 spans 12 amino acids. V was cut by 3 bases and J by 1 base, with 3 bases left in between. Germline V gene sequence: CDR1 LGHDT, CDR2 YNNKEL (reference sequence). The CDR3 loop is CASSHKNTEAFF. The CDR3 nucleotides read TGTGCCAGCAGCCATAAGAACACTGAAGCTTTCTTT.

V and J are TRBV12-3 or TRBV12-4 and TRBJ2-1; D uncertain. Trimming cost V 6 bases and J 7 bases, with 13 bases left between them. The CDR3 is made up of 13 amino acids. CDR3 region: CASRFPSVNEQFF. The CDR3 DNA reads TGTGCCAGCAGATTCCCCTCGGTGAATGAGCAGTTCTTC.